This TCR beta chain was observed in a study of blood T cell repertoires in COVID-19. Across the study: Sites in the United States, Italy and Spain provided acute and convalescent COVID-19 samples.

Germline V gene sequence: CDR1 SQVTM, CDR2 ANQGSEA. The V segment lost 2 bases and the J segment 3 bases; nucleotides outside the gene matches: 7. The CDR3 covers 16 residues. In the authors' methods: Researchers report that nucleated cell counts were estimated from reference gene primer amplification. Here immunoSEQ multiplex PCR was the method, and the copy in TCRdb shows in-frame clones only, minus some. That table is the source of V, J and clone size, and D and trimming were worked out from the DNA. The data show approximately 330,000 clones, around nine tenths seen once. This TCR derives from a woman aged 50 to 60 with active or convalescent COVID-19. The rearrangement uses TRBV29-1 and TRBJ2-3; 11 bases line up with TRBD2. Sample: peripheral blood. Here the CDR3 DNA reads TGCAGCGTTGAACTTACTAGCGGGAGTCTAACAGATACGCAGTATTTT. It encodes CSVELTSGSLTDTQYF.